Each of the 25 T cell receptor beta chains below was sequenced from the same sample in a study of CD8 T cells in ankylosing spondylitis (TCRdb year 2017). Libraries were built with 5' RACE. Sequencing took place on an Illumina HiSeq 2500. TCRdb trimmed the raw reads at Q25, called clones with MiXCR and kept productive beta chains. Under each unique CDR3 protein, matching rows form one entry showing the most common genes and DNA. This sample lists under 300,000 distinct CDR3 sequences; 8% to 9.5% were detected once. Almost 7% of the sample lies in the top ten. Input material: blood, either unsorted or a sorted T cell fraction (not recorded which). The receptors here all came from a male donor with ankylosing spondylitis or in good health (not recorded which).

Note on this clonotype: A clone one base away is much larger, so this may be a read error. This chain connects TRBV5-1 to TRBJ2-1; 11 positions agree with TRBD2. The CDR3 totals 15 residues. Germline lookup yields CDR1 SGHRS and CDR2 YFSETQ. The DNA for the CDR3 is TGCGCCAGCAGCCCTAGCGGGGGGCCATACAATGAGCAGTCCTTC. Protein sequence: CASSPSGGPYNEQSF.

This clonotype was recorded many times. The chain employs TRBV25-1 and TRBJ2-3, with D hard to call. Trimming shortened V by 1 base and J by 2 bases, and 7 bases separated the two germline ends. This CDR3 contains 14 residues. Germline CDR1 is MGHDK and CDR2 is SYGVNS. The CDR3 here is CASSEWVNTDTQYF. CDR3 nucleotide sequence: TGTGCCAGCAGTGAATGGGTTAACACAGATACGCAGTATTTT. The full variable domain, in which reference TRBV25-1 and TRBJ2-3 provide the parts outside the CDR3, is EADIYQTPRYLVIGTGKKITLECSQTMGHDKMYWYQQDPGMELHLIHYSYGVNSTEKGDLSSESTVSRIRTEHFPLTLESARPSHTSQYLCASSEWVNTDTQYFGPGTRLTVL.

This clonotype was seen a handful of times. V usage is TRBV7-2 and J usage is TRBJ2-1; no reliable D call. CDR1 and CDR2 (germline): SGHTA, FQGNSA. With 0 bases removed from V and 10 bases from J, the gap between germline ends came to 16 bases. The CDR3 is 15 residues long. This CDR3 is CASSLALNTGQEQFF. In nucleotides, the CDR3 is TGTGCCAGCAGCTTAGCGCTAAATACGGGCCAAGAGCAGTTCTTC.

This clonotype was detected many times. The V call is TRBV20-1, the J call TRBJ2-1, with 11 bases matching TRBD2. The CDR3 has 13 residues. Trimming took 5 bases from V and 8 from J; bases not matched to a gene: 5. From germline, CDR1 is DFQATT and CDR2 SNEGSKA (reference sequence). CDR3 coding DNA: TGCAGTGCTGTAGCGGGGGGGCGGGATGAGCAGTTCTTC. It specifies CSAVAGGRDEQFF.

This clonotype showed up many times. The CDR3 DNA is TGTGCCAGCAGCTTAGGAAGGGCCAGGGGGGATGGCTACACCTTC. Its protein is CASSLGRARGDGYTF. The chain joins TRBV11-2 to TRBJ1-2; 7 nucleotides line up with TRBD1. The CDR3 consists of 15 residues. Germline V lookup: CDR1 SGHAT, CDR2 FQNNGV. V gave up 1 base and J gave up 6 bases; unmatched junction bases: 8.

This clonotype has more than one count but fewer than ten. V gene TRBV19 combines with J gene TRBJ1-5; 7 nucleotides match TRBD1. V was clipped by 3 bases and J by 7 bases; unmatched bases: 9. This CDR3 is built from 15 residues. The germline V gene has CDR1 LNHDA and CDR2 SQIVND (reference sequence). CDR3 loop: CASSMSRGAEQPQHF. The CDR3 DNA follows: TGTGCCAGTAGTATGAGCAGGGGGGCCGAACAGCCCCAGCATTTT.

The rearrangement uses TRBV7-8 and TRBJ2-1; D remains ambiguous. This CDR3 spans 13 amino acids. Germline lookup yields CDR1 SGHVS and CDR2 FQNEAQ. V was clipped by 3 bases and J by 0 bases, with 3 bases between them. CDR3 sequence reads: CASSFASYNEQFF. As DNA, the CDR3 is TGTGCCAGCAGCTTCGCCTCCTACAATGAGCAGTTCTTC.

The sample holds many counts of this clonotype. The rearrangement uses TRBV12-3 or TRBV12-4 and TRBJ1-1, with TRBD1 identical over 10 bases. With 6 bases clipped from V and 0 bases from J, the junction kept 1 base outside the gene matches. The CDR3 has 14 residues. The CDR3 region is CASSGQGVNTEAFF. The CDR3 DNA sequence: TGTGCCAGCAGCGGACAGGGGGTGAACACTGAAGCTTTCTTT.

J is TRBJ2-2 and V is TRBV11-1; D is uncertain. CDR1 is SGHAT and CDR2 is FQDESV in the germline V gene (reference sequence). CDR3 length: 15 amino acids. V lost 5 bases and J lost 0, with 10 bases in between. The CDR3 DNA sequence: TGTGCCAGCAGCCCACAGCGAACGAACACCGGGGAGCTGTTTTTT. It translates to CASSPQRTNTGELFF.

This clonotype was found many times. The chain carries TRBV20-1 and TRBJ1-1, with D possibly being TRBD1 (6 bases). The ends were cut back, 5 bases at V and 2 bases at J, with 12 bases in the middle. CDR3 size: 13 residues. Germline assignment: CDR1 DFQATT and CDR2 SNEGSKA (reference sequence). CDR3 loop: CSARQDPNTEAFF. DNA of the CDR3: TGCAGTGCTCGACAGGATCCCAACACTGAAGCTTTCTTT.

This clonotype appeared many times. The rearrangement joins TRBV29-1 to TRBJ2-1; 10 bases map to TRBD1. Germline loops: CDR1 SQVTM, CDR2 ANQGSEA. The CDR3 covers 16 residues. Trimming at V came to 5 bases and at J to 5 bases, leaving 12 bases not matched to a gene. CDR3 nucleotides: TGCAGCGTTCAACCTGCGGACAGGGGGTATAACAATGAGCAGTTCTTC. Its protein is CSVQPADRGYNNEQFF.

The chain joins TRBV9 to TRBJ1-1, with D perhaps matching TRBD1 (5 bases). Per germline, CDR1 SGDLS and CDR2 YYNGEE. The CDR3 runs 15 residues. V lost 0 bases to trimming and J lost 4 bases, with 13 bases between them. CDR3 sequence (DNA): TGTGCCAGCAGCGTAGATGGGGGGTTGGGCACTGAAGCTTTCTTT. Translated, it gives CASSVDGGLGTEAFF.

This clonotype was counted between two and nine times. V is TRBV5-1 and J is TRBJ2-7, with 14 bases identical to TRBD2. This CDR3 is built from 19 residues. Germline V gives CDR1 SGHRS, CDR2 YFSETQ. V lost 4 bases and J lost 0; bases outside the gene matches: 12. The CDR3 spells CASSPGWTSGRILSYEQYF. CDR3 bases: TGCGCCAGCAGCCCTGGCTGGACTAGCGGGAGGATCCTCTCCTACGAGCAGTACTTC.

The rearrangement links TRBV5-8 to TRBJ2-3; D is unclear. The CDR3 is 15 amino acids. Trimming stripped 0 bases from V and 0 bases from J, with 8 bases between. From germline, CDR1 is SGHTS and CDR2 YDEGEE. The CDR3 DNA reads TGTGCCAGCAGCTTGGGGGCAGCTAGCACAGATACGCAGTATTTT. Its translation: CASSLGAASTDTQYF.

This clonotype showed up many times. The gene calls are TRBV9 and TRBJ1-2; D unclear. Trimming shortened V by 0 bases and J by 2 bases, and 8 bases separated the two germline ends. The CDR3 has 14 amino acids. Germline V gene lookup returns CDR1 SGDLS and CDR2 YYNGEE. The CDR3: CASSVGRGNYGYTF. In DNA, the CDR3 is TGTGCCAGCAGCGTAGGCAGAGGGAACTATGGCTACACCTTC.

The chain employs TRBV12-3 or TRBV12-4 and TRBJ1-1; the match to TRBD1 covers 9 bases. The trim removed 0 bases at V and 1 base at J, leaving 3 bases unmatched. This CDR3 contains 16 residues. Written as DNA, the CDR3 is TGTGCCAGCAGTTTAGCGCTGGGACAGGGGAACACTGAAGCTTTCTTT. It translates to CASSLALGQGNTEAFF.

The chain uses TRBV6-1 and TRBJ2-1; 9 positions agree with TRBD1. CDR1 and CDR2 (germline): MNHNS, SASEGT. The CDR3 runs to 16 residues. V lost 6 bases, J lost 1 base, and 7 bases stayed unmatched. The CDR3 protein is CASRTRTGESYNEQFF. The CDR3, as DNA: TGTGCCAGCAGAACCCGGACAGGGGAATCCTACAATGAGCAGTTCTTC.

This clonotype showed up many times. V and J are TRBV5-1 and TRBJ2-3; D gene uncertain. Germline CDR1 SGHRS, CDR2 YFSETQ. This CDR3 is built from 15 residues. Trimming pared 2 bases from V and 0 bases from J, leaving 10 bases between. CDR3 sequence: CASSLDLPSTDTQYF. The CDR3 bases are TGCGCCAGCAGCTTAGACCTACCTAGCACAGATACGCAGTATTTT. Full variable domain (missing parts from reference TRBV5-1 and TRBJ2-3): KAGVTQTPRYLIKTRGQQVTLSCSPISGHRSVSWYQQTPGQGLQFLFEYFSETQRNKGNFPGRFSGRQFSNSRSEMNVSTLELGDSALYLCASSLDLPSTDTQYFGPGTRLTVL.

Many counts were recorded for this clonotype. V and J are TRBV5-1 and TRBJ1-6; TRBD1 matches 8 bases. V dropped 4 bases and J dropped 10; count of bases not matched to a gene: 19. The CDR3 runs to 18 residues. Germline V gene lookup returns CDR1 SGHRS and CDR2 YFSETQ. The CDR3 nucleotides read TGCGCCAGCAGCCGGAACCCATCCGCAGGGGGCGGTGGGTCACCCCTCCACTTT. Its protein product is CASSRNPSAGGGGSPLHF.

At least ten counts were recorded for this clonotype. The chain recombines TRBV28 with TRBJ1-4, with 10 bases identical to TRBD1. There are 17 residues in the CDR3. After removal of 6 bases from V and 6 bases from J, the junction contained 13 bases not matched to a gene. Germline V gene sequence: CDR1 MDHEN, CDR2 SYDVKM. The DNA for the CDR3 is TGTGCCAGCAGAACCCGGACAGGGGGGTTTTCAGATGAAAAACTGTTTTTT. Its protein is CASRTRTGGFSDEKLFF. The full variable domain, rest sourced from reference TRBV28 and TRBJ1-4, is DVKVTQSSRYLVKRTGEKVFLECVQDMDHENMFWYRQDPGLGLRLIYFSYDVKMKEKGDIPEGYSVSREKKERFSLILESASTNQTSMYLCASRTRTGGFSDEKLFFGSGTQLSVL.

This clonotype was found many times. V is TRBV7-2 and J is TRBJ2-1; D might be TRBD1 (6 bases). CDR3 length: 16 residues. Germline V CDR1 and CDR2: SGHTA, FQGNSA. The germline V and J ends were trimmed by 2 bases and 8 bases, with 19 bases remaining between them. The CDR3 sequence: CASSLQGTFRGHEQFF. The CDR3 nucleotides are TGTGCCAGCAGCTTACAGGGGACATTCAGAGGGCATGAGCAGTTCTTC.

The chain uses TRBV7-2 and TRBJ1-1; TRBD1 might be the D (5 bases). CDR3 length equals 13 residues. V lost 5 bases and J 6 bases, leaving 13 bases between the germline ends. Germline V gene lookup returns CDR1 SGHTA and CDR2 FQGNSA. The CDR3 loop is CASSLTAIPEAFF. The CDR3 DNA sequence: TGTGCCAGCAGCCTGACAGCCATCCCTGAAGCTTTCTTT.

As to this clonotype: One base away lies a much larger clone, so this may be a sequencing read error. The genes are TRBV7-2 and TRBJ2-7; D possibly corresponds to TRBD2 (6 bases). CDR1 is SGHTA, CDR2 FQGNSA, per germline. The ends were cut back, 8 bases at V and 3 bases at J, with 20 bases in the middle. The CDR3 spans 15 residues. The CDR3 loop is CASGARGREDYEQYF. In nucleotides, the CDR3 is TGTGCCAGCGGAGCTCGTGGCAGGGAGGACTACGAGCAGTACTTC.

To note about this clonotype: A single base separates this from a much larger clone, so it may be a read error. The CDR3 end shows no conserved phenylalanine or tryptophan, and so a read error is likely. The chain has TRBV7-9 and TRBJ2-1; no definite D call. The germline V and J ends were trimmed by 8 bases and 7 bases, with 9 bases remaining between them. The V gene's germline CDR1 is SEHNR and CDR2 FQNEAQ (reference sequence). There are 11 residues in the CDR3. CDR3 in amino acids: CASGVENEQFL. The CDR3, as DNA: TGTGCCAGCGGGGTTGAAAATGAGCAGTTCTTA.

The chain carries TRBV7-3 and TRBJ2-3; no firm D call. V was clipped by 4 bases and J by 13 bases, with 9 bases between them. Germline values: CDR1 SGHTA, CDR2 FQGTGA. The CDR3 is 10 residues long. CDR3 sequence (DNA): TGTGCCAGCAGCTGGGCCCGGAAGTATTTT. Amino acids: CASSWARKYF.